Below are 25 T cell receptor beta chains sequenced from a single sample in a study of blood T cell repertoires in COVID-19 (dated by TCRdb to between 2020 and 2021). Library preparation employed the immunoSEQ multiplex PCR assay. Sourced from immuneACCESS, this table was stored by TCRdb with only in-frame sequences that have V and J called. A share of the clones is absent; for the studies checked, an unresolved V gene accounts for under half, and the remainder has no known explanation. This sample holds some 400,000 clones; more than 70% were observed only once. Clones ranked in the top ten supply about 2.1% of the sample. Source material: peripheral blood. These receptors came from a woman aged 60-75 years with COVID-19, enrolled during active disease.

V is TRBV4-1 and J is TRBJ1-5; 9 bases match TRBD1. Germline V gene lookup returns CDR1 MGHRA and CDR2 YSYEKL. The CDR3 is 16 amino acids. The V segment lost 3 bases and the J segment 8 bases; nucleotides outside the gene matches: 11. In DNA, the CDR3 is TGCGCCAGCAGCCACCCCCGGGACAGGGACGCTGAGCCCCAGCATTTT. Amino acid sequence: CASSHPRDRDAEPQHF.

In its sample, this clone was seen once. CDR3 sequence (DNA): TGTGCCAGCAGTTCCTTCTTCGACAGGGTGAACACTGAAGCTTTCTTT. It yields the protein CASSSFFDRVNTEAFF. V is TRBV6-6 and J is TRBJ1-1; 7 positions match TRBD1. Germline CDR1 and CDR2: MNHNY and SVGAGI (reference sequence). V was clipped by 4 bases and J by 0 bases; unmatched bases: 8. This CDR3 has 16 amino acids.

This rearrangement joins TRBV10-2 to TRBJ1-2, with 9 positions matching TRBD1. V lost 6 bases, J lost 6 bases, and 11 bases stayed unmatched. CDR3 length equals 15 residues. Per germline, CDR1 WSHSY and CDR2 SAAADI. The CDR3 nucleotides read TGCGCCAGCAGGGACAGGGGACAAGGTCTAGATGGCTACACCTTC. Its protein product is CASRDRGQGLDGYTF.

This chain joins TRBV4-1 and TRBJ1-6, with no clear D. CDR3 length: 14 amino acids. V lost 1 base and J 8 bases, leaving 9 bases between the germline ends. In germline, CDR1 is MGHRA, CDR2 YSYEKL. The CDR3 spells CASSQVQADSPLHF. The CDR3 DNA reads as TGCGCCAGCAGCCAAGTCCAGGCAGATTCACCCCTCCACTTT.

The chain couples TRBV2 to TRBJ2-1; 9 nucleotides line up with TRBD1. Germline CDR1 reads SNHLY; CDR2 reads FYNNEI. The CDR3 has 16 amino acids. Losses at the gene ends were 5 bases for V and 0 bases for J; bases not matched to a gene: 5. The CDR3 sequence: CASSPETGGSYNEQFF. For the CDR3, the DNA is TGTGCCAGCAGTCCTGAGACAGGGGGCTCCTACAATGAGCAGTTCTTC.

The chain couples TRBV5-5 to TRBJ1-1; 8 bases map to TRBD1. Germline CDR1 SGHKS, CDR2 YYEKEE (reference sequence). The V gene end was trimmed by 3 bases and the J gene end by 4 bases; junction bases not matched to a gene: 11. The CDR3 is 16 amino acids. The CDR3 coding sequence is TGTGCCAGCAGCTCCCGTGCGGCAGGGGGCTTCACTGAAGCTTTCTTT. Its translation: CASSSRAAGGFTEAFF.

This chain connects TRBV24-1 to TRBJ2-2; 11 bases map to TRBD2. The CDR3 extends over 18 amino acids. After removal of 1 base from V and 2 bases from J, the junction contained 5 bases not matched to a gene. Germline-derived CDR1 and CDR2 are KGHDR and SFDVKD. The CDR3 region has the DNA TGTGCCACCAGTGATTTAGCCCGACTAGCGGGAAACACCGGGGAGCTGTTTTTT. Its protein product is CATSDLARLAGNTGELFF.

The chain couples TRBV11-1 to TRBJ1-1; D gene uncertain. The CDR3 totals 14 residues. The V gene's germline CDR1 is SGHAT and CDR2 FQDESV (reference sequence). V lost 4 bases and J 0 bases, leaving 9 bases between the germline ends. This chain's CDR3 is CASSSGLLNTEAFF. The DNA of the CDR3 is TGTGCCAGCAGCTCGGGTTTATTGAACACTGAAGCTTTCTTT.

The V call is TRBV2, the J call TRBJ2-3, with a tentative D call TRBD2 (5 bases). The germline V gene has CDR1 SNHLY and CDR2 FYNNEI. CDR3 length: 13 residues. Trimming cost V 9 bases and J 5 bases, with 15 bases left between them. CDR3 nucleotides: TGTGCCAGTTTGCGGGTCAATGGAGATACGCAGTATTTT. This gives the protein CASLRVNGDTQYF.

The chain uses TRBV4-2 and TRBJ1-4, with D hard to call. Germline V gene lookup returns CDR1 LGHNA and CDR2 YNFKEQ. The CDR3 totals 17 residues. The germline V and J ends were trimmed by 4 bases and 3 bases, with 18 bases remaining between them. The DNA of the CDR3 is TGTGCCAGCAGCCCCCGAGGAGCCGCCGTGGCTAATGAAAAACTGTTTTTT. This gives the protein CASSPRGAAVANEKLFF.

In its sample, this clone was seen once. The CDR3 sequence: CASSYTLVLGLAGIDYEQYF. In nucleotides, the CDR3 is TGTGCCAGCAGTTACACATTAGTCCTCGGGCTAGCGGGGATTGATTACGAGCAGTACTTC. J is TRBJ2-7 and V is TRBV6-2 or TRBV6-3; 9 nucleotides align to TRBD2. V gave up 2 bases and J gave up 4 bases; unmatched junction bases: 21. CDR1 and CDR2 (germline): MNHEY, SVGEGT. The CDR3 contains 20 residues.

The rearrangement links TRBV2 to TRBJ1-6, with D tentatively TRBD1 (5 bases). V lost 0 bases and J lost 7, with 10 bases in between. This CDR3 comprises 15 residues. The germline CDR1 and CDR2 sequences are SNHLY and FYNNEI. This CDR3 reads CASSEARTTNSPLHF. The CDR3 nucleotides read TGTGCCAGCAGTGAAGCACGGACAACCAATTCACCCCTCCACTTT.

The chain is built from TRBV7-3 and TRBJ1-1, with 7 bases lining up with TRBD1. Germline V CDR1 and CDR2: SGHTA, FQGTGA. The CDR3 spans 13 residues. With V trimmed by 0 bases and J by 5 bases, 0 bases remained unmatched. CDR3 residues: CASSLTGQTEAFF. Here the CDR3 DNA reads TGTGCCAGCAGCTTAACGGGACAGACTGAAGCTTTCTTT.

The rearrangement links TRBV11-2 to TRBJ2-5, with 11 bases aligning to TRBD1. The length of the CDR3 is 18 residues. Looked up from germline, CDR1 is SGHAT and CDR2 is FQNNGV. J lost 4 bases, V lost 5 bases, and 15 bases had no gene match. The CDR3 DNA is TGTGCCAGCAGCGCTCCTCTGGGTGGGACAGGGGGGCGAGAGACCCAGTACTTC. It yields the protein CASSAPLGGTGGRETQYF.

The rearrangement joins TRBV4-2 to TRBJ1-2; 8 bases line up with TRBD1. This CDR3 has 16 residues. The junction had 11 bases not matched to a gene; V was cut back by 3 bases and J by 5 bases. Germline V gene lookup returns CDR1 LGHNA and CDR2 YNFKEQ. The CDR3 is CASSQLPDRVEYGYTF. CDR3 sequence (DNA): TGTGCCAGCAGCCAGCTACCGGACAGGGTGGAATATGGCTACACCTTC.

The chain carries TRBV6-5 and TRBJ1-1; no reliable D call. Between the trimmed V and J ends, which lost 2 bases and 1 base, there was a span of 8 bases. CDR3 length: 14 residues. CDR1 is MNHEY and CDR2 is SVGAGI in the germline V gene. The chain's CDR3 is CASSYNGQNTEAFF. CDR3 sequence (DNA): TGTGCCAGCAGTTACAATGGGCAGAACACTGAAGCTTTCTTT.

The rearrangement links TRBV7-2 to TRBJ1-5; D may be TRBD1 (6 bases). Trimming shortened V by 5 bases and J by 4 bases, and 12 bases separated the two germline ends. Germline V lookup: CDR1 SGHTA, CDR2 FQGNSA. The CDR3 consists of 14 residues. The CDR3 sequence: CASSLRDKNQPQHF. CDR3 nucleotide sequence: TGTGCCAGCAGCCTCCGGGACAAAAATCAGCCCCAGCATTTT. Based on the CDR3 plus reference TRBV7-2 and TRBJ1-5, the full variable domain is GAGVSQSPSNKVTEKGKDVELRCDPISGHTALYWYRQSLGQGLEFLIYFQGNSAPDKSGLPSDRFSAERTGGSVSTLTIQRTQQEDSAVYLCASSLRDKNQPQHFGDGTRLSIL.

The chain links TRBV5-4 to TRBJ2-7; TRBD2 aligns across 12 bases. The CDR3 has 14 residues. In germline, CDR1 is SGHNT, CDR2 YYREEE (reference sequence). V was clipped by 7 bases and J by 2 bases; unmatched bases: 4. DNA for the CDR3: TGTGCCAGCCAACTAGCGGGGGGCACCTACGAGCAGTACTTC. The encoded protein is CASQLAGGTYEQYF.

The chain has TRBV9 and TRBJ1-3; no reliable D call. The CDR3 spans 18 residues. CDR1 is SGDLS and CDR2 is YYNGEE in the germline V gene. Trimming removed 0 bases from V and 4 bases from J, with 20 bases in between. CDR3 loop: CASSVATRTPAGGNTIYF. The CDR3 DNA sequence: TGTGCCAGCAGCGTAGCCACCCGGACCCCAGCGGGCGGAAACACCATATATTTT.

V gene TRBV3-1 (or the pseudogene TRBV3-2) combines with J gene TRBJ2-5; 7 bases align to TRBD1. This CDR3 comprises 16 residues. The germline V gene encodes CDR1 LGHDT and CDR2 YNNKEL (reference sequence). V shed 5 bases and J 4 bases; nucleotides not matched to a gene: 13. The CDR3 nucleotides read TGTGCCAGCAGCTTTGGGAGACAGGGCCCTCCAGAGACCCAGTACTTC. This encodes CASSFGRQGPPETQYF.

This clone was detected once. The rearrangement links TRBV27 to TRBJ2-1, with 12 nucleotides matching TRBD1. The CDR3 consists of 18 residues. The V gene end was trimmed by 3 bases and the J gene end by 7 bases; junction bases not matched to a gene: 13. Germline CDR1 MNHEY, CDR2 SMNVEV (reference sequence). The CDR3 here is CASSFKPLPGQGANEQFF. DNA of the CDR3: TGTGCCAGCAGTTTCAAACCATTACCGGGACAGGGGGCGAATGAGCAGTTCTTC.

V usage is TRBV6-5 and J usage is TRBJ2-7, with TRBD2 as a possible D gene (6 bases). Trimming removed 10 bases at V and 0 bases at J, with 19 bases between. The germline CDR1 and CDR2 sequences are MNHEY and SVGAGI. The CDR3 length is 15 residues. The CDR3 region is CATQRGGISSYEQYF. CDR3 coding DNA: TGTGCCACCCAAAGGGGAGGAATCAGCTCCTACGAGCAGTACTTC.

The gene calls are TRBV7-9 and TRBJ2-5; 7 bases align to TRBD1. The CDR3 extends over 15 amino acids. Germline V gene sequence: CDR1 SEHNR, CDR2 FQNEAQ (reference sequence). J gave up 5 bases and V 4 bases, and 10 bases lay outside the gene matches. CDR3 nucleotide sequence: TGTGCCAGCAGCTCGGGACAGCAACGCGGGGAGACCCAGTACTTC. Its protein product is CASSSGQQRGETQYF.

J is TRBJ1-5 and V is TRBV5-6; TRBD1 agrees at 9 bases. V trimming: 4 bases; J trimming: 0 bases; junction bases outside the gene matches: 8. Germline loops: CDR1 SGHDT, CDR2 YYEEEE. CDR3 length: 17 residues. CDR3 sequence reads: CASSPWTGAYSNQPQHF. The CDR3 DNA follows: TGTGCCAGCAGCCCCTGGACAGGGGCGTATAGCAATCAGCCCCAGCATTTT.

V and J are TRBV4-1 and TRBJ2-7; a weak D match, TRBD2 (7 bases). Trimming left V 0 bases short and J 0 bases short, with 18 bases between. The germline gives CDR1 MGHRA, CDR2 YSYEKL. CDR3 length: 18 amino acids. For the CDR3, the DNA is TGCGCCAGCAGCCAAGATTCGGGGCTCGGGGGGCCCTCCTACGAGCAGTACTTC. Encoded protein: CASSQDSGLGGPSYEQYF.